This passage covers 29 T cell receptor beta chains from one sample sequenced in a study of shared clonotypes between healthy human individuals. TCRdb's table, derived via immunoSEQ multiplex PCR, lists solely in-frame clones and lacks some. The sample carries roughly 2.5 million clones, approximately 90% recorded once. Sequenced input: naive CD4+ T cells sorted from blood. Subset indicated: CD45RA+ positively selected. The receptors were gathered from a man between 18 and 35 years old in good health.

The chain carries TRBV18 and TRBJ2-7; 9 bases map to TRBD1. V was pared by 3 bases and J by 0 bases, with 3 bases of the junction left unmatched. Germline V lookup: CDR1 KGHSH, CDR2 LQKENI. The CDR3 runs 15 residues. The CDR3 DNA reads TGTGCCAGCTCACCCCGGACAGGGGACTCCTACGAGCAGTACTTC. It is translated as CASSPRTGDSYEQYF.

The chain uses TRBV5-1 and TRBJ2-7, with 7 bases matching TRBD2. This CDR3 has 16 amino acids. V trimming: 0 bases; J trimming: 5 bases; junction bases outside the gene matches: 11. The germline V gene has CDR1 SGHRS and CDR2 YFSETQ. The DNA for the CDR3 is TGCGCCAGCAGCTTGGAGAGCGGGAATGTGATAAACGAGCAGTACTTC. Protein product: CASSLESGNVINEQYF.

This chain connects TRBV5-1 to TRBJ1-6, with a possible D match to TRBD1 (6 bases). This CDR3 region has 13 residues. Looked up from germline, CDR1 is SGHRS and CDR2 is YFSETQ. V shed 7 bases and J shed 7 bases, with 12 bases lying between them. DNA for the CDR3: TGCGCCAGCGGTTGGGGGCAGAATTCACCCCTCCACTTT. This gives the protein CASGWGQNSPLHF.

This sequence joins TRBV4-1 and TRBJ1-2; perhaps TRBD1 as D (5 bases). CDR1 and CDR2 (germline): MGHRA, YSYEKL. Trimming stripped 0 bases from V and 2 bases from J, with 10 bases between. The CDR3 has 15 amino acids. The CDR3, as DNA: TGCGCCAGCAGCCAAGATCAGGGCCCAAACTATGGCTACACCTTC. This sequence encodes CASSQDQGPNYGYTF.

The chain joins TRBV7-9 to TRBJ2-1, with 9 bases lining up with TRBD2. The V and J ends lost 1 base and 13 bases, in that order; junction bases with no gene match: 11. Germline CDR1 is SEHNR and CDR2 is FQNEAQ (reference sequence). The CDR3 length is 15 residues. The CDR3 DNA sequence: TGTGCCAGCAGCTTAGTGGGTAGCGGGGGATTGAATCAGTTCTTC. Protein sequence: CASSLVGSGGLNQFF.

The J gene is TRBJ2-1, the V gene TRBV29-1; a weak D match, TRBD2 (6 bases). The germline gives CDR1 SQVTM, CDR2 ANQGSEA. Trimming took 5 bases from V and 4 from J, leaving 9 bases between them. The CDR3 runs to 12 residues. The CDR3 region has the DNA TGCAGCGTTTTGGAGGGTTACAATGAGCAGTTCTTC. Translated: CSVLEGYNEQFF.

This chain links TRBV6-1 with TRBJ2-1; TRBD2 might be the D (5 bases). V lost 8 bases, J lost 6 bases, and 14 bases lay in between. This CDR3 region has 13 residues. Germline CDR1 MNHNS, CDR2 SASEGT. The CDR3 reads CASWTDRGNEQFF. The DNA for the CDR3 is TGTGCCAGCTGGACCGACCGGGGCAATGAGCAGTTCTTC.

V is TRBV28 and J is TRBJ2-1; TRBD2 agrees at 7 bases. Unmatched junction bases numbered 4, after V lost 6 bases and J lost 5 bases. This CDR3 contains 13 residues. Per the germline V gene, CDR1 is MDHEN and CDR2 is SYDVKM. CDR3 loop: CASRGEGNNEQFF. Here the CDR3 DNA reads TGTGCCAGCAGGGGGGAGGGCAACAATGAGCAGTTCTTC.

V and J are TRBV5-1 and TRBJ2-5, with D possibly being TRBD1 (5 bases). Germline values: CDR1 SGHRS, CDR2 YFSETQ. The V and J ends lost 3 bases and 1 base respectively, with 10 bases between them. The length of the CDR3 is 14 residues. DNA for the CDR3: TGCGCCAGCAGCTCCGCCAGGGCCCAAGAGACCCAGTACTTC. Encoded protein: CASSSARAQETQYF.

This chain joins TRBV6-5 and TRBJ1-1; D ambiguous. Germline CDR1 reads MNHEY; CDR2 reads SVGAGI. V lost 8 bases to trimming and J lost 2 bases, with 15 bases between them. The CDR3 length is 14 residues. The CDR3: CASLAITANTEAFF. The CDR3 nucleotides read TGTGCCAGCCTAGCAATCACTGCTAACACTGAAGCTTTCTTT.

This chain joins TRBV6-5 and TRBJ1-1; D is perhaps TRBD1 (6 bases). The CDR3 has 14 amino acids. V gave up 6 bases and J gave up 5 bases, with 16 bases separating them. Germline V gene lookup returns CDR1 MNHEY and CDR2 SVGAGI. CDR3 coding DNA: TGTGCCAGCAGCCGTCTACAGGGTCCGACTGAAGCTTTCTTT. It yields the protein CASSRLQGPTEAFF.

This clone was observed a single time. CDR3 sequence (DNA): TGTGCCAGCAGCCTTTACGACTACGAGCAGTACTTC. Translating it yields CASSLYDYEQYF. The chain combines TRBV7-2 with TRBJ2-7, with no clear D. CDR1 is SGHTA and CDR2 is FQGNSA in the germline V gene. V shed 5 bases and J shed 3 bases, with 8 bases lying between them. This CDR3 has 12 residues.

This clone was found once. The chain combines TRBV2 with TRBJ1-5; D gene uncertain. Trimming removed 8 bases at V and 0 bases at J, with 11 bases between. Germline lookup yields CDR1 SNHLY and CDR2 FYNNEI. This CDR3 spans 14 amino acids. CDR3 bases: TGTGCCAGCGCGCAGCTTTATAGCAATCAGCCCCAGCATTTT. As protein: CASAQLYSNQPQHF.

V gene TRBV30 combines with J gene TRBJ2-5; 13 nucleotides align to TRBD2. This CDR3 has 15 amino acids. Germline CDR1 and CDR2: GTSNPN and SVGIG (reference sequence). After removal of 5 bases from V and 5 bases from J, the junction contained 8 bases not matched to a gene. The CDR3 loop is CAWGSTSGRPETQYF. The CDR3 region has the DNA TGTGCCTGGGGCTCGACTAGCGGGAGGCCGGAGACCCAGTACTTC.

The chain couples TRBV28 to TRBJ1-1; no clear D gene. Germline-derived CDR1 and CDR2 are MDHEN and SYDVKM. The CDR3 has 14 residues. V was shortened by 6 bases and J by 2 bases, with 13 bases between the two germline ends. CDR3 loop: CASSPGLRNTEAFF. CDR3 coding DNA: TGTGCCAGCAGCCCTGGACTGAGAAACACTGAAGCTTTCTTT.

The V call is TRBV11-2, the J call TRBJ1-2; no reliable D call. Germline V gene lookup returns CDR1 SGHAT and CDR2 FQNNGV. The CDR3 covers 13 residues. V lost 2 bases, J lost 6 bases, and 10 bases lay in between. CDR3 in amino acids: CASSLRGLDGYTF. As DNA, the CDR3 is TGTGCCAGCAGCTTACGAGGGTTGGATGGCTACACCTTC.

This CDR3 reads CASSDGRGAYSNQPQHF. CDR3 sequence (DNA): TGTGCCAGTAGTGACGGACGGGGAGCGTATAGCAATCAGCCCCAGCATTTT. V is TRBV19 and J is TRBJ1-5; D gene ambiguous. The CDR3 contains 17 residues. The germline V gene encodes CDR1 LNHDA and CDR2 SQIVND (reference sequence). The V and J ends lost 5 bases and 0 bases respectively, with 17 bases between them.

This rearrangement joins TRBV5-4 to TRBJ2-7, with a tentative D call TRBD1 (6 bases). Germline CDR1 reads SGHNT; CDR2 reads YYREEE (reference sequence). V gave up 0 bases and J gave up 5 bases, with 15 bases separating them. This CDR3 is built from 15 residues. The CDR3 protein is CASSLVGQGHHEQYF. CDR3 DNA sequence: TGTGCCAGCAGCTTGGTAGGCCAGGGGCATCACGAGCAGTACTTC.

V usage is TRBV6-5 and J usage is TRBJ1-4; D perhaps matches TRBD1 (6 bases). Per the germline V gene, CDR1 is MNHEY and CDR2 is SVGAGI. CDR3 length: 15 amino acids. Between the trimmed V and J ends, which lost 2 bases and 8 bases, there was a span of 15 bases. CDR3 sequence: CASSYGPGAQEKLFF. Here the CDR3 DNA reads TGTGCCAGCAGTTACGGCCCGGGGGCGCAGGAAAAACTGTTTTTT.

The chain links TRBV10-3 to TRBJ2-1, with TRBD2 matching 8 bases. Losses at the gene ends were 5 bases for V and 7 bases for J; bases not matched to a gene: 16. The CDR3 is made up of 17 amino acids. The germline gives CDR1 ENHRY, CDR2 SYGVKD. The CDR3, as DNA: TGTGCCATCAGTCCTCACGAACCGGGAGGGTCAGTGAATGAGCAGTTCTTC. Protein product: CAISPHEPGGSVNEQFF.

Here the CDR3 reads CASSGQRGFTYNEQFF. The CDR3 DNA follows: TGTGCCAGCAGTGGTCAGAGGGGATTCACCTACAATGAGCAGTTCTTC. The chain uses TRBV2 and TRBJ2-1; D might be TRBD1 or TRBD2, each matching 5 bases. V was shortened by 4 bases and J by 2 bases, with 15 bases between the two germline ends. Germline assignment: CDR1 SNHLY and CDR2 FYNNEI. The CDR3 runs 16 residues.

The chain has TRBV27 and TRBJ2-5, with D perhaps being TRBD1 or TRBD2 (6 bases each). Germline lookup yields CDR1 MNHEY and CDR2 SMNVEV (reference sequence). This CDR3 comprises 14 residues. Trimming stripped 5 bases from V and 6 bases from J, with 16 bases between. The CDR3 DNA sequence: TGTGCCAGCAGTAGGGGGGAATCGGGGAAGACCCAGTACTTC. Translating gives CASSRGESGKTQYF.

Of note for this clone: Within the sample, other DNA sequences also encode this same CDR3. The chain combines TRBV25-1 with TRBJ1-6, with 8 bases fitting TRBD1. The V gene's germline CDR1 is MGHDK and CDR2 SYGVNS. V shed 3 bases and J 5 bases; nucleotides not matched to a gene: 3. The CDR3 sequence is 15 residues long. The CDR3: CASSELDRDNSPLHF. In nucleotides, the CDR3 is TGTGCCAGCAGTGAGCTGGACAGGGATAATTCACCCCTCCACTTT.

The V and J genes are TRBV6-5 and TRBJ2-1, with TRBD2 matching 14 bases. The CDR3 has 14 residues. The trim removed 7 bases at V and 10 bases at J, leaving 6 bases unmatched. The V gene's germline CDR1 is MNHEY and CDR2 SVGAGI. In DNA form, the CDR3 reads TGTGCCAGCACCCTAGGGACTAGCGGGGGAGAGCAGTTCTTC. It translates to CASTLGTSGGEQFF.

This sequence joins TRBV5-4 and TRBJ2-1; 8 bases map to TRBD1. Germline assignment: CDR1 SGHNT and CDR2 YYREEE (reference sequence). The CDR3 loop spans 15 amino acids. Losses at the gene ends were 2 bases for V and 8 bases for J; bases not matched to a gene: 9. CDR3 residues: CASSFDRTGIDEQFF. CDR3 sequence (DNA): TGTGCCAGCAGCTTCGACAGGACAGGGATAGATGAGCAGTTCTTC. The variable domain in full, with the rest retrieved from reference TRBV5-4 and TRBJ2-1, is ETGVTQSPTHLIKTRGQQVTLRCSSQSGHNTVSWYQQALGQGPQFIFQYYREEENGRGNFPPRFSGLQFPNYSSELNVNALELDDSALYLCASSFDRTGIDEQFFGPGTRLTVL.

The chain links TRBV4-3 to TRBJ1-2; 9 bases line up with TRBD1. The ends lost 0 bases at V and 2 bases at J; junction bases unmatched: 7. CDR1 is LGHNA and CDR2 is YSLEER in the germline V gene. This CDR3 spans 17 amino acids. The CDR3 bases are TGCGCCAGCAGCCAAGAAACAGGGGGCCATATGAACTATGGCTACACCTTC. It codes for CASSQETGGHMNYGYTF.

V and J are TRBV29-1 and TRBJ2-5; no clear D gene. The DNA matches TRBJ2-7 better at its end, which makes the J call doubtful. The CDR3 loop spans 12 amino acids. The germline gives CDR1 SQVTM, CDR2 ANQGSEA. CDR3 sequence reads: CSVEADGYEQYF. Written as DNA, the CDR3 is TGCAGCGTTGAAGCGGACGGCTACGAGCAGTACTTC.

The rearrangement uses TRBV10-3 and TRBJ1-3; D gene uncertain. Germline V CDR1 and CDR2: ENHRY, SYGVKD. CDR3 length equals 14 residues. V lost 3 bases and J lost 0, with 6 bases in between. The CDR3 nucleotides read TGTGCCATCAGTGACACAAGCTCTGGAAACACCATATATTTT. Residues: CAISDTSSGNTIYF.

The V and J genes are TRBV5-4 and TRBJ2-7; D possibly corresponds to TRBD2 (6 bases). Germline-derived CDR1 and CDR2 are SGHNT and YYREEE (reference sequence). This CDR3 contains 15 residues. V lost 0 bases, J lost 4 bases, and 14 bases lay in between. Here the CDR3 DNA reads TGTGCCAGCAGCTTGGTCGGCAGGGAGGAATACGAGCAGTACTTC. Its protein is CASSLVGREEYEQYF.